A selection of T cell receptor beta chains follows, all from one sample in a study of shared clonotypes between healthy human individuals. Libraries were prepared by immunoSEQ multiplex PCR; TCRdb keeps only in-frame clonotypes and omits some of them. Of approximately 1.9 million clones listed, 93% are singletons. The sample taken for sequencing was naive CD8+ T cells from PBMCs. These TCRs come from a man aged 18 to 30 in good health. Some clones in this sample may be carry-over from other donors' samples. CDR3s include the opening cysteine and the closing phenylalanine or tryptophan. Each record gives: D gene, J gene, V gene, clone size, CDR3 protein, CDR3 DNA. A D gene is named only where the DNA matches it firmly. Size tells how often a clone was seen (once, few, many) or the class of an expanded clone, and some rows leave it out.

D gene: TRBD2; J gene: TRBJ2-7; V gene: TRBV27; clone size: -; CDR3 protein: CASSILAGAYEQYF; CDR3 DNA: TGTGCCAGCAGTATACTAGCGGGGGCCTACGAGCAGTACTTC
D gene: -; J gene: TRBJ2-7; V gene: TRBV27; clone size: -; CDR3 protein: CASSLLSPGGVNYEQYF; CDR3 DNA: TGTGCCAGCAGTTTACTTTCCCCAGGGGGGGTGAACTACGAGCAGTACTTC
D gene: -; J gene: TRBJ1-4; V gene: TRBV6-6; clone size: -; CDR3 protein: CASSVGAATNEKLFF; CDR3 DNA: TGTGCCAGCAGTGTAGGGGCAGCAACTAATGAAAAACTGTTTTTT
D gene: -; J gene: TRBJ2-5; V gene: TRBV28; clone size: -; CDR3 protein: CASSRQRDIQETQYF; CDR3 DNA: TGTGCCAGCAGCCGCCAGCGGGACATTCAAGAGACCCAGTACTTC
D gene: -; J gene: TRBJ1-3; V gene: TRBV27; clone size: -; CDR3 protein: CASSFAGRAGNTIYF; CDR3 DNA: TGTGCCAGCAGTTTTGCAGGGAGGGCTGGAAACACCATATATTTT
D gene: TRBD2; J gene: TRBJ2-1; V gene: TRBV14; clone size: -; CDR3 protein: CASSQLFSGSSYNEQFF; CDR3 DNA: TGTGCCAGCAGCCAACTGTTTAGCGGGAGCTCCTACAATGAGCAGTTCTTC
D gene: -; J gene: TRBJ1-5; V gene: TRBV7-9; clone size: -; CDR3 protein: CASSPAQGTGVGQPQHF; CDR3 DNA: TGTGCCAGCAGCCCAGCTCAGGGGACGGGGGTAGGCCAGCCCCAGCATTTT
D gene: -; J gene: TRBJ2-7; V gene: TRBV6-4; clone size: -; CDR3 protein: CASPRLRRSPPKGIEQYF; CDR3 DNA: TGTGCCAGCCCGCGGCTCCGCCGGAGCCCCCCCAAGGGTATTGAGCAGTACTTC
D gene: -; J gene: TRBJ1-1; V gene: TRBV28; clone size: -; CDR3 protein: CASSFRSANTEAFF; CDR3 DNA: TGTGCCAGCAGTTTCAGGTCAGCTAACACTGAAGCTTTCTTT
D gene: -; J gene: TRBJ2-7; V gene: TRBV5-1; clone size: -; CDR3 protein: CASSQPGHRLEGYEQYF; CDR3 DNA: TGCGCCAGCAGTCAGCCGGGCCACCGCTTAGAGGGCTACGAGCAGTACTTC
D gene: -; J gene: TRBJ1-2; V gene: TRBV7-3; clone size: -; CDR3 protein: CASSLRGGQGLDGYTF; CDR3 DNA: TGTGCCAGCAGCTTAAGGGGAGGACAAGGCTTAGATGGCTACACCTTC
D gene: -; J gene: TRBJ2-3; V gene: TRBV7-8; clone size: -; CDR3 protein: CASSLLAAQGTDTQYF; CDR3 DNA: TGTGCCAGCAGCTTGCTGGCGGCTCAGGGCACAGATACGCAGTATTTT
D gene: TRBD2; J gene: TRBJ2-2; V gene: TRBV4-1; clone size: -; CDR3 protein: CASSQVQAGGPGELFF; CDR3 DNA: TGCGCCAGCAGCCAAGTCCAAGCGGGAGGGCCCGGGGAGCTGTTTTTT
D gene: -; J gene: TRBJ1-2; V gene: TRBV10-3; clone size: -; CDR3 protein: CAIATGEGSYGYTF; CDR3 DNA: TGTGCCATCGCGACGGGGGAAGGGAGCTATGGCTACACCTTC
D gene: -; J gene: TRBJ2-7; V gene: TRBV7-9; clone size: -; CDR3 protein: CASSLGENDEQYF; CDR3 DNA: TGTGCCAGCAGCTTAGGGGAGAACGACGAGCAGTACTTC
D gene: -; J gene: TRBJ2-7; V gene: TRBV10-3; clone size: -; CDR3 protein: CAIRSGRDTSYEQYF; CDR3 DNA: TGTGCCATCAGGTCGGGCCGGGACACCTCCTACGAGCAGTACTTC
D gene: -; J gene: TRBJ2-7; V gene: TRBV13; clone size: -; CDR3 protein: CASSLRGSYEQYF; CDR3 DNA: TGTGCCAGCAGCCTCCGGGGTTCCTACGAGCAGTACTTC
D gene: -; J gene: TRBJ2-7; V gene: TRBV30; clone size: -; CDR3 protein: CAWTVGQESYEQYF; CDR3 DNA: TGTGCCTGGACTGTAGGGCAGGAGAGCTACGAGCAGTACTTC
D gene: TRBD2; J gene: TRBJ2-2; V gene: TRBV7-9; clone size: -; CDR3 protein: CASSPKALAGGSDTGELFF; CDR3 DNA: TGTGCCAGCAGCCCAAAGGCTCTAGCGGGAGGGTCGGACACCGGGGAGCTGTTTTTT
D gene: -; J gene: TRBJ1-2; V gene: TRBV27; clone size: -; CDR3 protein: CASSRTGRDRGYGYTF; CDR3 DNA: TGTGCCAGCAGTCGGACCGGGAGGGATCGTGGCTATGGCTACACCTTC
D gene: TRBD1; J gene: TRBJ2-7; V gene: TRBV28; clone size: -; CDR3 protein: CASSFTGDTYEQYF; CDR3 DNA: TGTGCCAGCAGTTTCACAGGGGACACCTACGAGCAGTACTTC
D gene: TRBD2; J gene: TRBJ2-7; V gene: TRBV29-1; clone size: -; CDR3 protein: CSVELAGFYEQYF; CDR3 DNA: TGCAGCGTTGAACTAGCGGGGTTCTACGAGCAGTACTTC
D gene: TRBD1; J gene: TRBJ2-2; V gene: TRBV6-5; clone size: -; CDR3 protein: CASRRTGGVTGELFF; CDR3 DNA: TGTGCCAGCAGGCGGACAGGGGGAGTCACCGGGGAGCTGTTTTTT
D gene: -; J gene: TRBJ1-3; V gene: TRBV9; clone size: once; CDR3 protein: CASSRGEGPIYF; CDR3 DNA: TGTGCCAGCAGCCGAGGGGAAGGGCCTATATATTTT
D gene: -; J gene: TRBJ2-3; V gene: TRBV4-1; clone size: -; CDR3 protein: CASSRSEGADTQYF; CDR3 DNA: TGCGCCAGCAGCCGGTCGGAGGGGGCAGATACGCAGTATTTT